The table lists the clone carrying this TCR beta chain with a count of one. This specimen belongs to a study of T cell changes during pregnancy in multiple sclerosis. V was clipped by 1 base and J by 5 bases, with 11 bases between them. The CDR3 runs to 14 residues. Germline CDR1 and CDR2: SGHTA and FQGTGA. Assay used: immunoSEQ multiplex PCR; TCRdb lists only in-frame clones, some missing. Counted here are tens of thousands of clones, approximately 91% occurring once; the ten biggest clones make up 1.8%. The sequencing used peripheral blood, collected after pregnancy. J is TRBJ1-1 and V is TRBV7-3; maybe TRBD1 (6 bases). The TCR originated in a female donor with multiple sclerosis, enrolled in a pregnancy study. CDR3 residues: CASSLRGGETEAFF. Here the CDR3 DNA reads TGTGCCAGCAGCTTAAGAGGGGGGGAAACTGAAGCTTTCTTT.